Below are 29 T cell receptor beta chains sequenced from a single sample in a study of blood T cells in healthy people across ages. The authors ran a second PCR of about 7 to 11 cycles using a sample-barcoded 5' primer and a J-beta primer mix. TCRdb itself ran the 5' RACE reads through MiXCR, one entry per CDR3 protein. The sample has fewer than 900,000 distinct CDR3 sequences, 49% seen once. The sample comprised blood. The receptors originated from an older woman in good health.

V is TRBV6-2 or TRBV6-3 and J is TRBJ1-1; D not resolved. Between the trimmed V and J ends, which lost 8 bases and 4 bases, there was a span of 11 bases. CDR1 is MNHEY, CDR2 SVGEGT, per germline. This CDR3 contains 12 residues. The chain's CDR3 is CASGRPGTEAFF. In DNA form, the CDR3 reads TGTGCCAGCGGACGGCCGGGCACTGAAGCTTTCTTT.

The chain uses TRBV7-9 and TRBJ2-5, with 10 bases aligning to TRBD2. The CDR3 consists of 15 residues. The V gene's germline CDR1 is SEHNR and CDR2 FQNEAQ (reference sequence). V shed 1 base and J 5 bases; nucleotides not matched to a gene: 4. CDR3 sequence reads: CASSLVLAGEETQYF. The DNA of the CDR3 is TGTGCCAGCAGCTTAGTTCTAGCGGGAGAGGAGACCCAGTACTTC.

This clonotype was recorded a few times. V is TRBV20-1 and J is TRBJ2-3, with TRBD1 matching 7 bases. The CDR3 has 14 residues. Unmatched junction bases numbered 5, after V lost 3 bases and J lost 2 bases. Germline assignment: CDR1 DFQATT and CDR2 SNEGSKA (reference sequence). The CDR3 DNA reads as TGCAGTGCTAGTAAGACAGGGCTCACAGATACGCAGTATTTT. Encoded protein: CSASKTGLTDTQYF.

The CDR3 loop reads CASSQDRGAGSPLHF. The CDR3 DNA sequence: TGTGCCAGCAGCCAAGATAGAGGGGCGGGTTCACCCCTCCACTTT. This chain joins TRBV4-2 and TRBJ1-6; a possible D gene is TRBD1 (5 bases). The CDR3 runs 15 residues. The V end was cut by 0 bases, the J end by 9 bases, with 12 bases between. Germline V lookup: CDR1 LGHNA, CDR2 YNFKEQ.

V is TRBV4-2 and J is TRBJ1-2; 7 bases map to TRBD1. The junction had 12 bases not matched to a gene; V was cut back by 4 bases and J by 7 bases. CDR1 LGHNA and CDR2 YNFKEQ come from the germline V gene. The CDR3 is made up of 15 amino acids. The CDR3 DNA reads TGTGCCAGCAGCCGATACAGGGGCCGTGGTGGTGGCTACACCTTC. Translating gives CASSRYRGRGGGYTF.

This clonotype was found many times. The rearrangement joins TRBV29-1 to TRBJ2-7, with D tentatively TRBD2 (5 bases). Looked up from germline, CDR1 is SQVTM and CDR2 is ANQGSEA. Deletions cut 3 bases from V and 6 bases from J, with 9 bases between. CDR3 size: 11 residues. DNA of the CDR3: TGCAGCGTTGATGTGGGGAGCGAGCAGTACTTC. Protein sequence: CSVDVGSEQYF.

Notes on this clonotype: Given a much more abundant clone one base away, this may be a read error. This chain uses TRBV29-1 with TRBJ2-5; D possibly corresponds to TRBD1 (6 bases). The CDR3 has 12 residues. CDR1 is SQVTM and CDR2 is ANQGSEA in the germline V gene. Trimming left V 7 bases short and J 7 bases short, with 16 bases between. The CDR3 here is CSGGGGEGTQYF. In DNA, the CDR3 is TGCAGCGGAGGGGGTGGGGAAGGGACCCAGTACTTC.

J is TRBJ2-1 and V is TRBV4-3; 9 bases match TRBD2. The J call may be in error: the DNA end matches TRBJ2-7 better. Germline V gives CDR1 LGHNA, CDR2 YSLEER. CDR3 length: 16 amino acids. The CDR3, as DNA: TGCGCCAGCAGCCAAGTCAGACTAGCGGCCTACAATGAGCAGTACTTC. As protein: CASSQVRLAAYNEQYF.

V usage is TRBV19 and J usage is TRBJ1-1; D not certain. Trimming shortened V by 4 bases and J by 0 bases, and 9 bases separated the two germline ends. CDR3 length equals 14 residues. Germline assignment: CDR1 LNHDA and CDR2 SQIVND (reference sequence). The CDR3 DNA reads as TGTGCCAGTAGTACGGGGTCCATGAACACTGAAGCTTTCTTT. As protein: CASSTGSMNTEAFF.

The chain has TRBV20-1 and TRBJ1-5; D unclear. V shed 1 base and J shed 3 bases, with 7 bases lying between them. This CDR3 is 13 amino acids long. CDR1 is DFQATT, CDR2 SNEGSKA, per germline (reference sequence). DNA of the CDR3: TGCAGTGCTAGAGCCAGGAACAATCAGCCCCAGCATTTT. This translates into CSARARNNQPQHF.

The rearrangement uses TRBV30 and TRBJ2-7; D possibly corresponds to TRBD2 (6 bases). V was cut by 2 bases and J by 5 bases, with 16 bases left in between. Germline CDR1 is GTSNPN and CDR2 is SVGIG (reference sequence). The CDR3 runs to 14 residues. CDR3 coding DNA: TGTGCCTGGAGTCCAGAGACTAGGGGCCACGAGCAGTACTTC. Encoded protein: CAWSPETRGHEQYF.

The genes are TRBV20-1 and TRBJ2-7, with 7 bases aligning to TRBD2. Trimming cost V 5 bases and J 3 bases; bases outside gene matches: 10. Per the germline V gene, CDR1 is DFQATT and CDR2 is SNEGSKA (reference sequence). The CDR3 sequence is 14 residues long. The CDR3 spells CSARRLALSYEQYF. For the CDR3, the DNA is TGCAGTGCTCGTAGACTAGCATTAAGCTACGAGCAGTACTTC.

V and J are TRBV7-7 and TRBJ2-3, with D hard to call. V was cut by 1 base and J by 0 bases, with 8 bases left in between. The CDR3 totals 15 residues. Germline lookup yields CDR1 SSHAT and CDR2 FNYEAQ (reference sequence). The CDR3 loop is CASSLVGDSTDTQYF. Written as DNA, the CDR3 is TGTGCCAGCAGCTTAGTCGGCGATAGCACAGATACGCAGTATTTT.

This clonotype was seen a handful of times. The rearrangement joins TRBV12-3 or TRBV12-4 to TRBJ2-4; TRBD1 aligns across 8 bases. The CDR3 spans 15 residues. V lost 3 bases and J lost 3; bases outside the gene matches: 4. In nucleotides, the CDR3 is TGTGCCAGCAGTTTCGGGACAGGTGTCAAAAACATTCAGTACTTC. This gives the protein CASSFGTGVKNIQYF.

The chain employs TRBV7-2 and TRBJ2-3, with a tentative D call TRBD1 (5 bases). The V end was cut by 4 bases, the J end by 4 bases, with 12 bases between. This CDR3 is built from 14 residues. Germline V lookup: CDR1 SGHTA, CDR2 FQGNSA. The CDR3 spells CASSSRQGSDTQYF. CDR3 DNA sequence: TGTGCCAGCAGCTCGAGGCAGGGTTCAGATACGCAGTATTTT. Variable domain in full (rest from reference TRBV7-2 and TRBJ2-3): GAGVSQSPSNKVTEKGKDVELRCDPISGHTALYWYRQSLGQGLEFLIYFQGNSAPDKSGLPSDRFSAERTGGSVSTLTIQRTQQEDSAVYLCASSSRQGSDTQYFGPGTRLTVL.

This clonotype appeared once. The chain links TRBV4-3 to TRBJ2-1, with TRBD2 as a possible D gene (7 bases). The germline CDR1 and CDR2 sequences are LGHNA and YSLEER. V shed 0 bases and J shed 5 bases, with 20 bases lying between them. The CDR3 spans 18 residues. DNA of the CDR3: TGCGCCAGCAGCCAAGATGGGCTGGGGGCGGGAGAGAACAATGAGCAGTTCTTC. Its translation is CASSQDGLGAGENNEQFF.

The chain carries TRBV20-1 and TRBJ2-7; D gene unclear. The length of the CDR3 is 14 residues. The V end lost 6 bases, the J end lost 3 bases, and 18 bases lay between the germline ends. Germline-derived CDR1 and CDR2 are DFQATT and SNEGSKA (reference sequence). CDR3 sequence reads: CSAGNGRWGYEQYF. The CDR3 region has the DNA TGCAGTGCCGGTAACGGACGATGGGGCTACGAGCAGTACTTC.

CDR3 sequence reads: CASSSTRTGGYEQYF. The CDR3 DNA sequence: TGTGCCAGCAGTTCAACCCGGACAGGGGGGTACGAGCAGTACTTC. This chain uses TRBV28 with TRBJ2-7; 10 positions match TRBD1. Germline values: CDR1 MDHEN, CDR2 SYDVKM. This CDR3 contains 15 residues. V gave up 4 bases and J gave up 4 bases; unmatched junction bases: 7.

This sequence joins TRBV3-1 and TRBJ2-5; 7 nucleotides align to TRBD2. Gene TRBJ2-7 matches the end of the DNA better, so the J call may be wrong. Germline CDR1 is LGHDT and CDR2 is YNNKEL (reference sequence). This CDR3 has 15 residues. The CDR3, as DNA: TGTGCCAGCAGCCAAGAGGGAGGGGAACACCACGAGCAGTACTTC. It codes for CASSQEGGEHHEQYF.

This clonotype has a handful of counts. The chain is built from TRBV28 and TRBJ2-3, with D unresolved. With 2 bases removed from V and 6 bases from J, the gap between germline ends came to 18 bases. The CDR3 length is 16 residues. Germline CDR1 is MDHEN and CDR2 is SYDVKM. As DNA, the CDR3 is TGTGCCAGCAGTTTAGGCAGGCTGCTCACGAGGGATACGCAGTATTTT. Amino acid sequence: CASSLGRLLTRDTQYF.

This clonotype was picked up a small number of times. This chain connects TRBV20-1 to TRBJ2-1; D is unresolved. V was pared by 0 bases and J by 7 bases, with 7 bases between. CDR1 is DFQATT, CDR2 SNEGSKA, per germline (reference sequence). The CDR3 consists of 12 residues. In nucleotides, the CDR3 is TGCAGTGCTAGAGATGAGATTAATGAGCAGTTCTTC. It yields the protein CSARDEINEQFF.

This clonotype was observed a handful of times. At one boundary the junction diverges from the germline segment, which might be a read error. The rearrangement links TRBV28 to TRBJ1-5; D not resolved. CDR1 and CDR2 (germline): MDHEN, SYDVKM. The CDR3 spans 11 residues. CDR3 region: CASSENRPQHF. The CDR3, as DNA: TGTGCCAGCAGCGAAAATCGGCCCCAGCATTTT.

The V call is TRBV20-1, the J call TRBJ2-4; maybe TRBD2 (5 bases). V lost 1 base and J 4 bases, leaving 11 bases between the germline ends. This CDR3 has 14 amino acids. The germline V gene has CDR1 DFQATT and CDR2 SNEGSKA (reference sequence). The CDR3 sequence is CSARGGPSKNIQYF. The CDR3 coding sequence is TGCAGTGCTAGAGGAGGGCCCAGTAAAAACATTCAGTACTTC.

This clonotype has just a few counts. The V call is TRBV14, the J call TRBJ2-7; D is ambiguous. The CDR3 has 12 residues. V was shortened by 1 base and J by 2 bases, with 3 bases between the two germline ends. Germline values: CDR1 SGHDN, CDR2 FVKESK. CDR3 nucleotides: TGTGCCAGCAGCCAAGCCCCCTACGAGCAGTACTTC. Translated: CASSQAPYEQYF.

The CDR3 DNA reads TGTGCCAGCAGCCGTACCGACAGGGGCCTAGTTGGCTACACCTTC. Translated: CASSRTDRGLVGYTF. The chain couples TRBV7-9 to TRBJ1-2; 8 bases are a match to TRBD1. Germline-derived CDR1 and CDR2 are SEHNR and FQNEAQ (reference sequence). CDR3 length: 15 residues. Germline trimming cut 5 bases from V and 7 bases from J; bases unmatched to any gene: 12.

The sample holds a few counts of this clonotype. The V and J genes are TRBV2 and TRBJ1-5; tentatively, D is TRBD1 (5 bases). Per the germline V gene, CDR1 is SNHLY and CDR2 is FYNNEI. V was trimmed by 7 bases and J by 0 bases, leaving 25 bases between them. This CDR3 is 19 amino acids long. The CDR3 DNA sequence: TGTGCCAGCACCGGCCAGCGTCGGGGCCAGATTTATAGCAATCAGCCCCAGCATTTT. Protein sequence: CASTGQRRGQIYSNQPQHF.

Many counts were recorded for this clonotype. This chain's CDR3 is CASSFLRSGGAYNEQFF. In nucleotides, the CDR3 is TGTGCCAGCAGTTTTCTTCGTTCGGGAGGGGCCTACAATGAGCAGTTCTTC. This chain links TRBV27 with TRBJ2-1, with 8 bases aligning to TRBD2. V lost 3 bases and J lost 2; bases outside the gene matches: 9. The CDR3 sequence is 17 residues long. Germline V gene lookup returns CDR1 MNHEY and CDR2 SMNVEV (reference sequence).

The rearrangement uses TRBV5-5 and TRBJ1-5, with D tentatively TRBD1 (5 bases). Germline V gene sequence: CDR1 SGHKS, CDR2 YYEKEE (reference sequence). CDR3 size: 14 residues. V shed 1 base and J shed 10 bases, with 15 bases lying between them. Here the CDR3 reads CASSLSMGPAPQHF. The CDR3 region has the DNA TGTGCCAGCAGCTTGTCGATGGGGCCCGCCCCCCAGCATTTT.

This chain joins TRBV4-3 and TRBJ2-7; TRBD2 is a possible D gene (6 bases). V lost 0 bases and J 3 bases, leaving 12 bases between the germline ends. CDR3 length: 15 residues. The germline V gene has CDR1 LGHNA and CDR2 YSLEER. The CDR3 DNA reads TGCGCCAGCAGCCAAGATTGGAGGGGCTTCTACGAGCAGTACTTC. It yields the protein CASSQDWRGFYEQYF.